This is a list of T cell receptor beta chains from one sample in a study of T-cell reconstitution after alpha-beta-depleted transplantation in children. TCRdb used MiXCR to reprocess the PCR reads, holding one entry per CDR3 protein. The profile shows 240,000 or so distinct CDR3 sequences, 12% of them singletons. The specimen comprised PBMCs from the stem cell graft donor, sampled from the stem cell graft. These receptor sequences come from a human donor who donated a stem cell graft to a child with acute lymphoblastic leukemia. CDR3s leave out the opening cysteine and the closing phenylalanine or tryptophan.

v_gene: TRBV24-1; j_gene: TRBJ2-7; CDR3aa: ATSARGEQY
v_gene: TRBV27; j_gene: TRBJ1-3; CDR3aa: ASSTYSTGLSGNTIY
v_gene: TRBV5-8; j_gene: TRBJ1-5; CDR3aa: ASSLEGLGNQPQH
v_gene: TRBV24-1; j_gene: TRBJ2-1; CDR3aa: ATIATSGAYNEQF
v_gene: TRBV29-1; j_gene: TRBJ1-2; CDR3aa: SVDHRERAGNGYT
v_gene: TRBV20-1; j_gene: TRBJ2-7; CDR3aa: SAKIEVHEQY
v_gene: TRBV6-4; j_gene: TRBJ2-7; CDR3aa: ASSPHGVGKPGLAGNNEQY
v_gene: TRBV7-9; j_gene: TRBJ2-3; CDR3aa: ASSPVDRLGTDTQY
v_gene: TRBV2; j_gene: TRBJ2-7; CDR3aa: ASRRQANEQY
v_gene: TRBV20-1; j_gene: TRBJ2-5; CDR3aa: SGSIGETQY
v_gene: TRBV5-5; j_gene: TRBJ2-1; CDR3aa: ASSSRGGTTYNEQF
v_gene: TRBV27; j_gene: TRBJ2-5; CDR3aa: ASRTPGQGGETQY
v_gene: TRBV7-2; j_gene: TRBJ2-5; CDR3aa: ASSLGGRTETQY
v_gene: TRBV27; j_gene: TRBJ1-1; CDR3aa: ASSFVANTEAF
v_gene: TRBV29-1; j_gene: TRBJ2-2; CDR3aa: SVEGDRALTGELF
v_gene: TRBV19; j_gene: TRBJ2-3; CDR3aa: ASSAGTYYTQY
v_gene: TRBV9; j_gene: TRBJ1-4; CDR3aa: ASSVTGGQNEKLF
v_gene: TRBV6-2/TRBV6-3; j_gene: TRBJ1-1; CDR3aa: ASSDLSVLTTEAF
v_gene: TRBV6-1; j_gene: TRBJ1-1; CDR3aa: ASRRGRRTEAF
v_gene: TRBV7-9; j_gene: TRBJ2-7; CDR3aa: ASRGGPYEQY
v_gene: TRBV27; j_gene: TRBJ2-1; CDR3aa: ASSLTSGGSGIYNEQF
v_gene: TRBV30; j_gene: TRBJ2-7; CDR3aa: AWSGSAGYEQY
v_gene: TRBV5-1; j_gene: TRBJ2-7; CDR3aa: ASSPGYEQY
v_gene: TRBV7-9; j_gene: TRBJ2-6; CDR3aa: ASSPGQGRSGANVLT
v_gene: TRBV29-1; j_gene: TRBJ2-5; CDR3aa: SVEGDFQETQY
v_gene: TRBV7-9; j_gene: TRBJ2-5; CDR3aa: ASTAPEKLETQY
v_gene: TRBV29-1; j_gene: TRBJ2-3; CDR3aa: SVKTMTQGQAKDTQY
v_gene: TRBV6-1; j_gene: TRBJ1-4; CDR3aa: ASSGYSGTGIEKLF
v_gene: TRBV7-8; j_gene: TRBJ1-5; CDR3aa: ASSLAPGSNQPQH
v_gene: TRBV5-5; j_gene: TRBJ1-2; CDR3aa: ASSFYTGLNYGYT
v_gene: TRBV7-9; j_gene: TRBJ2-1; CDR3aa: ASSSGQGGNEQF
v_gene: TRBV29-1; j_gene: TRBJ1-3; CDR3aa: SADSPRSLTGGDSSGNTIY
v_gene: TRBV25-1; j_gene: TRBJ1-6; CDR3aa: ASSESGGAGSPLH
v_gene: TRBV7-2; j_gene: TRBJ1-5; CDR3aa: ASSLGLGINQPQH
v_gene: TRBV7-9; j_gene: TRBJ2-3; CDR3aa: ASSLSSGSGSDTQY
v_gene: TRBV10-3; j_gene: TRBJ2-1; CDR3aa: AISESLREANEQF
v_gene: TRBV5-1; j_gene: TRBJ2-1; CDR3aa: ASSLEGRGASSYNEQF
v_gene: TRBV10-3; j_gene: TRBJ1-1; CDR3aa: AITNSAQASEAF
v_gene: TRBV10-3; j_gene: TRBJ1-2; CDR3aa: AISGDRDGYT
v_gene: TRBV5-5; j_gene: TRBJ1-2; CDR3aa: ASSQQGSANYGYT
v_gene: TRBV25-1; j_gene: TRBJ2-2; CDR3aa: ASSPGGELF
v_gene: TRBV14; j_gene: TRBJ2-3; CDR3aa: ASSQDSGRAVDTQY
v_gene: TRBV7-9; j_gene: TRBJ2-7; CDR3aa: ASSLGSEVAEQY
v_gene: TRBV7-2; j_gene: TRBJ2-5; CDR3aa: ASSLAPPTSGSQETQY
v_gene: TRBV29-1; j_gene: TRBJ2-5; CDR3aa: SVVGAPETQY
v_gene: TRBV18; j_gene: TRBJ1-3; CDR3aa: ASSPFRDIPGNTIY
v_gene: TRBV7-2; j_gene: TRBJ2-6; CDR3aa: ASSLAGSGANVLT
v_gene: TRBV14; j_gene: TRBJ1-1; CDR3aa: ASSQEPASLLNTEAF